This entry lists 8 T cell receptor beta chains sequenced from one sample in a study of Ad26.COV2.S vaccination and SARS-CoV-2 variants. Sequencing was performed with immunoSEQ multiplex PCR; in TCRdb, only in-frame clones are kept and a portion is missing. The repertoire has 380,000 or so clones, about nine tenths of them found once; the top ten carry 6.4%. Treatment of the sample: 15 to 20 received Ad26.COV2.S at low or high dose, single or two shots; five or six received placebo; per-sample allocation not given. Following the first vaccine or placebo injection, samples were taken on day 63. The sample consisted of peripheral blood, taken in a trial of Ad26.COV2.S vaccine versus placebo. The receptors were sampled from a person aged 18 to 65 who received the Ad26.COV2.S COVID-19 vaccine or a placebo.

The chain has TRBV7-2 and TRBJ2-3; 14 bases are shared with TRBD2. The CDR3 is 16 residues long. CDR1 is SGHTA, CDR2 FQGNSA, per germline. Germline trimming cut 5 bases from V and 4 bases from J; bases unmatched to any gene: 5. In DNA form, the CDR3 reads TGTGCCAGCAGCCCGACTAGCGGGGGGGCCGCAGATACGCAGTATTTT. Translation gives CASSPTSGGAADTQYF.

The chain combines TRBV6-2 or TRBV6-3 with TRBJ1-2; 10 nucleotides agree with TRBD1. Germline lookup yields CDR1 MNHEY and CDR2 SVGEGT. Unmatched junction bases numbered 12, after V lost 7 bases and J lost 4 bases. This CDR3 region has 16 residues. CDR3 loop: CASKYSGTGAFYGYTF. Written as DNA, the CDR3 is TGTGCCAGCAAGTACTCCGGGACAGGGGCTTTCTATGGCTACACCTTC.

The chain couples TRBV7-3 to TRBJ2-6; tentatively, D is TRBD1 (5 bases). Germline CDR1 and CDR2: SGHTA and FQGTGA. The CDR3 extends over 14 amino acids. V lost 7 bases and J lost 0, with 7 bases in between. CDR3 sequence reads: CASKGISGANVLTF. The CDR3 coding sequence is TGTGCCAGCAAGGGGATCTCTGGGGCCAACGTCCTGACTTTC. The entire variable domain, with the rest obtained from reference TRBV7-3 and TRBJ2-6, is as follows: GAGVSQTPSNKVTEKGKYVELRCDPISGHTALYWYRQSLGQGPEFLIYFQGTGAADDSGLPNDRFFAVRPEGSVSTLKIQRTERGDSAVYLCASKGISGANVLTFGAGSRLTVL.

The gene calls are TRBV9 and TRBJ2-1; D uncertain. V was pared by 2 bases and J by 7 bases, with 10 bases between. The CDR3 is 13 residues long. Germline V gene sequence: CDR1 SGDLS, CDR2 YYNGEE. CDR3 residues: CASSVGMSNEQFF. In nucleotides, the CDR3 is TGTGCCAGCAGCGTGGGTATGTCAAATGAGCAGTTCTTC.

The J gene is TRBJ2-1, the V gene TRBV28, with D possibly matching TRBD1 (6 bases). CDR3 size: 17 residues. Per the germline V gene, CDR1 is MDHEN and CDR2 is SYDVKM. Trimming removed 2 bases at V and 8 bases at J, with 22 bases between. In DNA, the CDR3 is TGTGCCAGCAGTTTACTCCCCACAGGGACCTCCGAGGATGAGCAGTTCTTC. Amino acids: CASSLLPTGTSEDEQFF.

The V gene is TRBV28, the J gene TRBJ1-6; D is perhaps TRBD1 (6 bases). CDR3 size: 12 residues. The germline V gene has CDR1 MDHEN and CDR2 SYDVKM. Trimming shortened V by 2 bases and J by 12 bases, and 8 bases separated the two germline ends. In nucleotides, the CDR3 is TGTGCCAGCAGTTTACAGGGGAGACCCCTCCACTTT. Residues: CASSLQGRPLHF.

Concerning this clone itself: A clone one base away is much larger, so this may be a read error. The rearrangement links TRBV6-4 to TRBJ2-3, with 12 nucleotides matching TRBD2. Germline CDR1 MRHNA, CDR2 SNTAGT. With 4 bases clipped from V and 1 base from J, the junction kept 0 bases outside the gene matches. The CDR3 length is 15 residues. CDR3 residues: CASSGLAGGTDTQYF. In DNA, the CDR3 is TGTGCCAGCAGTGGACTAGCGGGGGGCACAGATACGCAGTATTTT.

V gene TRBV19 combines with J gene TRBJ1-1; D remains unclear. The germline V and J ends were trimmed by 3 bases and 1 base, with 15 bases remaining between them. The CDR3 has 16 amino acids. Germline CDR1 reads LNHDA; CDR2 reads SQIVND (reference sequence). The CDR3 loop reads CASSMWGGTANTEAFF. The CDR3 region has the DNA TGTGCCAGTAGTATGTGGGGAGGAACAGCGAACACTGAAGCTTTCTTT.